This T cell receptor beta chain was sequenced during a study of technical replicates of blood from several donors. Germline V gene lookup returns CDR1 MNHEY and CDR2 SVGAGI. CDR3 size: 14 residues. Trimming pared 7 bases from V and 1 base from J, leaving 14 bases between. The protocol was immunoSEQ multiplex PCR, while the TCRdb copy is restricted to in-frame clones and leaves out a portion. Altogether roughly 80,000 clones are present, approximately 89% being singletons, with the ten largest covering about 0.38%. Sequenced material: T cells isolated from PBMCs. The clonotype comes from a human donor in good health. V usage is TRBV6-5 and J usage is TRBJ2-7; D might be TRBD1 (6 bases). The CDR3 region has the DNA TGTGCCAGCAACTTACAGGGAAATTCCTACGAGCAGTACTTC. Protein sequence: CASNLQGNSYEQYF.